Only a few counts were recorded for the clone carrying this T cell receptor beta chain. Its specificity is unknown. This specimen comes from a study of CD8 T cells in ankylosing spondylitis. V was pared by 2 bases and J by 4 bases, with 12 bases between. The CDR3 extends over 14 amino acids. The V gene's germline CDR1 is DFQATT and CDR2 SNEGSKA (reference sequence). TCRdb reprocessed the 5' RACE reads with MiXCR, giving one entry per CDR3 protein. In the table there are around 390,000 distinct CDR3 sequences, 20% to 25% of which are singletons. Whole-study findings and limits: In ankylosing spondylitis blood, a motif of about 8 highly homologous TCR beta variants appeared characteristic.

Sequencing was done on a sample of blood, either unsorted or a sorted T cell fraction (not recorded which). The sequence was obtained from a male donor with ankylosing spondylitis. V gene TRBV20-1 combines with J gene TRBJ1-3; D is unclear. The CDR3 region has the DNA TGCAGTGCTAGAAACCGCCTGGGAGGAAACACCATATATTTT. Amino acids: CSARNRLGGNTIYF.